Following are 11 T cell receptor beta chains from one sample sequenced in a study of blood T cell repertoires in COVID-19. Produced via immunoSEQ multiplex PCR; TCRdb's table is partial and in-frame only. The sample shows 150,000 to 200,000 clones, roughly nine tenths of them seen only once. Material: peripheral blood. The receptor set was obtained from a man aged 60 to 75 with active or convalescent COVID-19.

The V call is TRBV21-1, the J call TRBJ2-7; the D call in the table, TRBD1, was not verified against the DNA. TRBV21-1 is a documented pseudogene. The CDR3 runs to 17 residues. As DNA, the CDR3 is TGTGCCAGCAGCCAAGCTCCCCGGGACAGGGACACCTACGAGCAGTACTTC. Amino acids: CASSQAPRDRDTYEQYF.

The chain uses TRBV9 and TRBJ2-3, with 9 bases fitting TRBD1. V dropped 4 bases and J dropped 4; count of bases not matched to a gene: 4. CDR3 length: 14 residues. Germline V gene lookup returns CDR1 SGDLS and CDR2 YYNGEE. The CDR3 sequence: CASSWRTGADTQYF. In DNA, the CDR3 is TGTGCCAGCAGCTGGCGGACAGGGGCAGATACGCAGTATTTT. The full variable domain, in which reference TRBV9 and TRBJ2-3 provide the parts outside the CDR3, is DSGVTQTPKHLITATGQRVTLRCSPRSGDLSVYWYQQSLDQGLQFLIQYYNGEERAKGNILERFSAQQFPDLHSELNLSSLELGDSALYFCASSWRTGADTQYFGPGTRLTVL.

With respect to this clone: Other DNA sequences in the same sample also yield this CDR3. The V and J genes are TRBV5-1 and TRBJ2-7; D unclear. Trimming shortened V by 0 bases and J by 1 base, and 8 bases separated the two germline ends. The CDR3 covers 14 residues. The germline V gene has CDR1 SGHRS and CDR2 YFSETQ. DNA for the CDR3: TGCGCCAGCAGCTTGGGGCAGGCTTCCTACGAGCAGTACTTC. This gives the protein CASSLGQASYEQYF. The complete variable domain, with remaining parts taken from reference TRBV5-1 and TRBJ2-7, reads KAGVTQTPRYLIKTRGQQVTLSCSPISGHRSVSWYQQTPGQGLQFLFEYFSETQRNKGNFPGRFSGRQFSNSRSEMNVSTLELGDSALYLCASSLGQASYEQYFGPGTRLTVT.

The chain's CDR3 is CASSLPGLAGGRLGETQYF. In DNA form, the CDR3 reads TGTGCCAGCAGCTTACCAGGACTAGCGGGGGGCCGGCTGGGAGAGACCCAGTACTTC. The chain employs TRBV7-2 and TRBJ2-5, with TRBD2 matching over 14 bases. Germline loops: CDR1 SGHTA, CDR2 FQGNSA. V dropped 2 bases and J dropped 4; count of bases not matched to a gene: 12. CDR3 length: 19 residues.

V and J are TRBV2 and TRBJ2-1; D unclear. Trimming removed 6 bases from V and 7 bases from J, with 10 bases in between. The CDR3 totals 12 residues. Germline V gene lookup returns CDR1 SNHLY and CDR2 FYNNEI. CDR3: CASSFTGNEQFF. The CDR3 DNA sequence: TGTGCCAGCAGCTTTACGGGTAATGAGCAGTTCTTC.

A single count supports this clone. The chain carries TRBV6-5 and TRBJ2-7; TRBD2 matches at 7 bases. The CDR3 is 15 residues long. Germline trimming cut 0 bases from V and 1 base from J; bases unmatched to any gene: 3. Germline-derived CDR1 and CDR2 are MNHEY and SVGAGI. CDR3 nucleotides: TGTGCCAGCAGTTACTCGTGGGGAGGGTCCTACGAGCAGTACTTC. It translates to CASSYSWGGSYEQYF.

This chain links TRBV19 with TRBJ1-5; TRBD1 aligns across 7 bases. Germline assignment: CDR1 LNHDA and CDR2 SQIVND (reference sequence). Unmatched junction bases numbered 6, after V lost 4 bases and J lost 3 bases. The CDR3 sequence is 15 residues long. The CDR3 here is CASSTRQGYNQPQHF. The CDR3 DNA reads as TGTGCCAGTAGTACCCGACAGGGATACAATCAGCCCCAGCATTTT.

The rearrangement joins TRBV6-6 to TRBJ2-2, with a possible D match to TRBD1 (6 bases). The germline V gene has CDR1 MNHNY and CDR2 SVGAGI (reference sequence). V lost 7 bases and J 7 bases, leaving 22 bases between the germline ends. The CDR3 length is 16 residues. The CDR3 region has the DNA TGTGCCAGCACATTACAGGGAAGAAAGGATGGCGGGGAGCTGTTTTTT. Translated, it gives CASTLQGRKDGGELFF.

This chain uses TRBV4-2 with TRBJ2-5; 10 nucleotides align to TRBD2. This CDR3 region has 17 residues. Germline V gene sequence: CDR1 LGHNA, CDR2 YNFKEQ. V lost 3 bases, J lost 2 bases, and 9 bases stayed unmatched. This CDR3 reads CASSQVSLAGLQETQYF. The DNA of the CDR3 is TGTGCCAGCAGCCAGGTTTCACTAGCGGGGCTACAAGAGACCCAGTACTTC.

The genes are TRBV11-2 and TRBJ1-3; no clear D gene. Germline CDR1 SGHAT, CDR2 FQNNGV. Trimming pared 7 bases from V and 13 bases from J, leaving 17 bases between. The CDR3 sequence is 12 residues long. This chain's CDR3 is CASTNGPSGIYF. Written as DNA, the CDR3 is TGTGCCAGCACCAATGGTCCGTCCGGTATATATTTT.

CDR3: CASSFQKPNTEAFF. The CDR3 bases are TGCGCCAGCAGCTTTCAGAAACCGAACACTGAAGCTTTCTTT. This chain uses TRBV5-1 with TRBJ1-1; D unresolved. Trimming removed 2 bases at V and 1 base at J, with 9 bases between. CDR1 SGHRS and CDR2 YFSETQ come from the germline V gene. The CDR3 is 14 amino acids. The variable domain in full, completed from reference TRBV5-1 and TRBJ1-1, reads KAGVTQTPRYLIKTRGQQVTLSCSPISGHRSVSWYQQTPGQGLQFLFEYFSETQRNKGNFPGRFSGRQFSNSRSEMNVSTLELGDSALYLCASSFQKPNTEAFFGQGTRLTVV.